This TCR beta chain was sequenced during a study of human thymus T cells. Study-level points and caveats: Biased V and J segment usage appeared in thymus and peripheral blood. Thymic repertoires from unrelated individuals overlapped highly, related research reported.

Unmatched junction bases numbered 7, after V lost 0 bases and J lost 6 bases. CDR1 and CDR2 (germline): SGHTA, FQGNSA. This CDR3 has 16 amino acids. Remarks on this clone: Its antigen remains unidentified.

Measured with immunoSEQ multiplex PCR; TCRdb has only the in-frame clones, and not every one. The table includes about 130,000 clones, just under 95% detected once. Thymic tissue was derived from resections collected during corrective heart surgery. Donation was from healthy Finnish infants who were having corrective surgery that addressed congenital heart defects. This rearrangement joins TRBV7-2 to TRBJ2-3, with TRBD2 matching over 9 bases. What was sequenced was thymus tissue. This clonotype was sampled from a boy less than two years old with a congenital heart defect but otherwise immunologically healthy. For the CDR3, the DNA is TGTGCCAGCAGCTTAGCTGTTAGCGGGGGTCCGGATACGCAGTATTTT. It yields the protein CASSLAVSGGPDTQYF. The variable domain in full, with the rest retrieved from reference TRBV7-2 and TRBJ2-3, is GAGVSQSPSNKVTEKGKDVELRCDPISGHTALYWYRQSLGQGLEFLIYFQGNSAPDKSGLPSDRFSAERTGGSVSTLTIQRTQQEDSAVYLCASSLAVSGGPDTQYFGPGTRLTVL.